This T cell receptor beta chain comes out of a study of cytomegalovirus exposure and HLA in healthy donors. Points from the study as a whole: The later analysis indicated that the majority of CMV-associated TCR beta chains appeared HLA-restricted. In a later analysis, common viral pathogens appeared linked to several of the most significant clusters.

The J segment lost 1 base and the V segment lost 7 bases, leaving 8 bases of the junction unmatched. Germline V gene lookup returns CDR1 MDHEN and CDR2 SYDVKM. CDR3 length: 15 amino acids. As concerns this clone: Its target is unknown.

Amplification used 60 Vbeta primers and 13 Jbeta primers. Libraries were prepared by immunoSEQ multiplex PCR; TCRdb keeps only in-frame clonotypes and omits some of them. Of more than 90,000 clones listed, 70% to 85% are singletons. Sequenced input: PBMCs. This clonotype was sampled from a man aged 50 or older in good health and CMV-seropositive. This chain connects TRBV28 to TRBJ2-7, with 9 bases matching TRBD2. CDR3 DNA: TGTGCCAGCATTAGCGGGAGCGGGGGATCCTACGAGCAGTACTTC. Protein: CASISGSGGSYEQYF.